The 11 T cell receptor beta chains listed next were all sequenced from one sample in a study of breast tumors, draining lymph nodes, adjacent tissues. Samples came from axillary lymph nodes draining the breast cancer. TCRdb reanalysed the multiplex PCR reads using MiXCR and keeps one entry per CDR3 protein. The data contain approximately 230,000 distinct CDR3 sequences, 34% of them singletons. Sequenced material: axillary lymph node tissue. These receptors were collected from a female donor with breast cancer. Some clones in this sample may be carry-over from other donors' samples.

J is TRBJ2-7 and V is TRBV10-3; a weak D match, TRBD1 (6 bases). From germline, CDR1 is ENHRY and CDR2 SYGVKD. V gave up 10 bases and J gave up 3 bases, with 16 bases separating them. The CDR3 consists of 13 residues. This chain's CDR3 is CATGQWTLYEQYF. The DNA of the CDR3 is TGTGCCACTGGACAGTGGACACTCTACGAGCAGTACTTC.

To note about this clonotype: A read error may account for a junction end that differs from germline. J is TRBJ2-1 and V is TRBV2; TRBD1 aligns across 7 bases. Germline values: CDR1 SNHLY, CDR2 FYNNEI. This CDR3 spans 14 amino acids. CDR3 bases: TGTGCCAGCAGTATGGACAGGAAAGGGGGTGAGCAGCTCTTC. As protein: CASSMDRKGGEQLF.

This clonotype was seen ten or more times. The rearrangement joins TRBV12-3 or TRBV12-4 to TRBJ1-5; D is unclear. The CDR3 is 12 amino acids. Trimming took 5 bases from V and 9 from J, leaving 11 bases between them. CDR3 in DNA: TGTGCCAGCAGTCCGGGGAAGGGGCCCCAGCATTTT. Translation: CASSPGKGPQHF.

In its sample, this clonotype was seen many times. The genes are TRBV20-1 and TRBJ1-5, with D possibly matching TRBD1 (6 bases). The germline gives CDR1 DFQATT, CDR2 SNEGSKA (reference sequence). There are 14 residues in the CDR3. Trimming pared 5 bases from V and 1 base from J, leaving 12 bases between. The CDR3 loop is CSALLGGSNQPQHF. In DNA, the CDR3 is TGCAGTGCTCTCCTAGGGGGGAGCAATCAGCCCCAGCATTTT.

The sample holds many counts of this clonotype. The chain employs TRBV19 and TRBJ2-1; D is undetermined. From germline, CDR1 is LNHDA and CDR2 SQIVND (reference sequence). The CDR3 consists of 14 residues. V was cut by 2 bases and J by 4 bases, with 9 bases left in between. CDR3 bases: TGTGCCAGTAGTATAACAGAACGATACAATGAGCAGTTCTTC. It is translated as CASSITERYNEQFF.

This clonotype occurred many times. This rearrangement joins TRBV18 to TRBJ1-6; weak D call: TRBD1 (6 bases). The V gene's germline CDR1 is KGHSH and CDR2 LQKENI. This CDR3 spans 13 amino acids. Trimming removed 5 bases from V and 7 bases from J, with 9 bases in between. The CDR3, as DNA: TGTGCCAGCTCAACAACAGGGAATTCACCCCTCCACTTT. Residues: CASSTTGNSPLHF.

For the CDR3, the DNA is TGTGCCAGCAACGTACGGACAGGGCGCTGGGAGCAGTACTTC. It encodes CASNVRTGRWEQYF. J is TRBJ2-7 and V is TRBV2; 8 positions agree with TRBD1. Germline assignment: CDR1 SNHLY and CDR2 FYNNEI. Germline trimming cut 7 bases from V and 7 bases from J; bases unmatched to any gene: 12. The CDR3 is 14 residues long. Drawing the rest from reference TRBV2 and TRBJ2-7, the complete variable domain is EPEVTQTPSHQVTQMGQEVILRCVPISNHLYFYWYRQILGQKVEFLVSFYNNEISEKSEIFDDQFSVERPDGSNFTLKIRSTKLEDSAMYFCASNVRTGRWEQYFGPGTRLTVT.

This clonotype appeared a single time. An end of the junction does not agree with germline; a read error may underlie this. This rearrangement joins TRBV10-3 to TRBJ2-2, with 7 bases that match TRBD1. CDR3 length: 13 residues. Germline lookup yields CDR1 ENHRY and CDR2 SYGVKD. CDR3 sequence reads: CATSETGSGELFF. DNA of the CDR3: TGTGCCACCAGTGAGACAGGGTCCGGGGAGCTGTTTTTT.

As for this clonotype: The conserved phenylalanine or tryptophan is not found at the CDR3 terminus, so this likely reflects a read error. The chain employs TRBV9 and TRBJ2-1, with 9 bases identical to TRBD2. The length of the CDR3 is 16 residues. V shed 4 bases and J 6 bases; nucleotides not matched to a gene: 11. Looked up from germline, CDR1 is SGDLS and CDR2 is YYNGEE. The CDR3 nucleotides are TGTGCCAGCAGCCTTTCGGGACTAGCAGTTTCCAATGAGCAGTTCTGT. Translated, it gives CASSLSGLAVSNEQFC.

This clonotype was counted at least ten times. This chain uses TRBV5-5 with TRBJ1-3; D is unclear. This CDR3 spans 17 amino acids. V shed 1 base and J shed 0 bases, with 14 bases lying between them. Per the germline V gene, CDR1 is SGHKS and CDR2 is YYEKEE (reference sequence). This CDR3 reads CASSLKQESLSGNTIYF. The CDR3 bases are TGTGCCAGCAGCTTGAAGCAGGAGTCCCTCTCTGGAAACACCATATATTTT.

J is TRBJ1-2 and V is TRBV5-1, with 7 bases fitting TRBD1. Germline CDR1 SGHRS, CDR2 YFSETQ. Unmatched junction bases numbered 6, after V lost 4 bases and J lost 0 bases. The CDR3 has 15 residues. The CDR3 here is CASSKGDSPNYGYTF. As DNA, the CDR3 is TGCGCCAGCAGCAAGGGGGACAGTCCTAACTATGGCTACACCTTC.